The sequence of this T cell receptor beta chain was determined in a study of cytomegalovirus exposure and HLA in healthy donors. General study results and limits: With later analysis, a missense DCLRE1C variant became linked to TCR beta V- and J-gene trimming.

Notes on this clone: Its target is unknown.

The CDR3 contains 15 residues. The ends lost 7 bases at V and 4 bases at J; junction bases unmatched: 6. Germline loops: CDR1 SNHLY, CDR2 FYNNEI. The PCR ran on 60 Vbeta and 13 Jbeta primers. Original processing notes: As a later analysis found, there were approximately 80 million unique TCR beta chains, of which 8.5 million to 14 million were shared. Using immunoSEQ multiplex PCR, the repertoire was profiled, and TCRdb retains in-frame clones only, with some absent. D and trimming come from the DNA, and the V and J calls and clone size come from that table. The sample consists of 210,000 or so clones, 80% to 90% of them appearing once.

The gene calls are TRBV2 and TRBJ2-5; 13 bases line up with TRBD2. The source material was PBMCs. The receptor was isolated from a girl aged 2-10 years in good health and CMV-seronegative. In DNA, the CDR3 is TGTGCCAGCAACCAACTAGCGGGAGGGGGAGAGACCCAGTACTTC. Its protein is CASNQLAGGGETQYF.